These 2 T cell receptor beta chains came from one sample sequenced in a study of tumor-infiltrating lymphocytes in glioblastoma multiforme. Three nested ARM-PCR rounds with V-beta and C-beta primers built TCRB libraries. TCRdb processed the multiplex PCR reads anew with MiXCR; each CDR3 protein has one entry. The table records more than 13,000 distinct CDR3 sequences, 55% to 75% of them present only once. The material sequenced was brain tumor tissue. Every receptor here comes from a male donor with glioblastoma.

J is TRBJ2-7 and V is TRBV7-2, with D unclear. V was pared by 5 bases and J by 2 bases, with 10 bases between. There are 13 residues in the CDR3. Looked up from germline, CDR1 is SGHTA and CDR2 is FQGNSA. The CDR3 DNA is TGTGCCAGCAGCATAGGGATTACCTACGAGCAGTACTTC. It is translated as CASSIGITYEQYF.

This clonotype was observed once. Being one base from a much bigger clone, this may be a read error. This chain uses TRBV5-8 with TRBJ2-5, with 7 bases identical to TRBD1. CDR3 length: 14 residues. Germline assignment: CDR1 SGHTS and CDR2 YDEGEE. The CDR3 coding sequence is TGTTCCAGCCTGAGACAGGGTTTTTTGGAGTCCCAGTACTTT. It specifies CSSLRQGFLESQYF.